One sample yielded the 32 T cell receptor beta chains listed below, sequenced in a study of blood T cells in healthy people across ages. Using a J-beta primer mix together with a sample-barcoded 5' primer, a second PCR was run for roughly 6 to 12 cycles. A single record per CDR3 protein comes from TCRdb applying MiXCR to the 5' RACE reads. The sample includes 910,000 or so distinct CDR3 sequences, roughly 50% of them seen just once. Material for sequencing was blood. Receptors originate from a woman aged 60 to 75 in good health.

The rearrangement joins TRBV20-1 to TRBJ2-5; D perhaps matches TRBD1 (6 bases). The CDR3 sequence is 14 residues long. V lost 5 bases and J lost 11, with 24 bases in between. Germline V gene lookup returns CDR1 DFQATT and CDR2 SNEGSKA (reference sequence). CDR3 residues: CSAEDSSSYNEQYF. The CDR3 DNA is TGCAGTGCTGAGGACAGCAGCTCCTACAATGAGCAGTACTTC.

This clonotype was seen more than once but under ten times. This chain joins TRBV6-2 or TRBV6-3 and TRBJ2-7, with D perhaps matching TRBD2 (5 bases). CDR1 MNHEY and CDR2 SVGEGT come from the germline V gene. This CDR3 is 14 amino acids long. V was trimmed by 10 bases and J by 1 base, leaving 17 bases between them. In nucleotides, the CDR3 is TGTGCCACCCTATCATATGGACTGTCCTACGAGCAGTACTTC. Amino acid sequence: CATLSYGLSYEQYF.

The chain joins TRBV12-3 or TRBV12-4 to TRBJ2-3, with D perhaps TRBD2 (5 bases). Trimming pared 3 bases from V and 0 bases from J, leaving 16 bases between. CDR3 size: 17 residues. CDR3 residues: CASSFSSTDPSTDTQYF. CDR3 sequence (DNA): TGTGCCAGCAGTTTTTCTAGCACCGACCCTAGCACAGATACGCAGTATTTT.

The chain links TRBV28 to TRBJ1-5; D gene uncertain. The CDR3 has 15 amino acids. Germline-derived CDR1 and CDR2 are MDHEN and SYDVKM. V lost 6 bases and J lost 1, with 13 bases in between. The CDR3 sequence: CASSSPDESNQPQHF. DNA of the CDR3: TGTGCCAGCAGCTCCCCCGACGAGAGCAATCAGCCCCAGCATTTT.

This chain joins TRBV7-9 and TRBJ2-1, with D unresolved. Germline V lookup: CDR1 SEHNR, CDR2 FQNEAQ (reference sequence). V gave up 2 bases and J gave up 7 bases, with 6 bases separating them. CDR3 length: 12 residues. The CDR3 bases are TGTGCCAGCAGCTTAATGTTGAATGAGCAGTTCTTC. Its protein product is CASSLMLNEQFF.

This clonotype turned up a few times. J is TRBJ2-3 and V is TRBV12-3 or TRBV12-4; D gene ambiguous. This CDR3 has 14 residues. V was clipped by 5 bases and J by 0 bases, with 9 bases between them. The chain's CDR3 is CASSHRPSTDTQYF. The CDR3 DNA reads TGTGCCAGCAGTCATCGGCCCAGCACAGATACGCAGTATTTT.

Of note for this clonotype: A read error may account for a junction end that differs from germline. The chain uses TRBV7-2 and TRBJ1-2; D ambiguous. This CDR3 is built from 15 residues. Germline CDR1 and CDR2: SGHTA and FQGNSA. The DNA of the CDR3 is TGTGCCAGCAGCTTAGATTTGGTAGCTAACTATGGCCACACCTTC. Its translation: CASSLDLVANYGHTF.

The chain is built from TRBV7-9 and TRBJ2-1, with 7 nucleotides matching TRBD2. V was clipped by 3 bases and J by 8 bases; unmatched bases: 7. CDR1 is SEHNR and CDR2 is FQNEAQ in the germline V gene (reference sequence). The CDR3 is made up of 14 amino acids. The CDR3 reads CASSFLAAEDEQFF. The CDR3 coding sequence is TGTGCCAGCAGCTTTCTAGCGGCAGAGGATGAGCAGTTCTTC.

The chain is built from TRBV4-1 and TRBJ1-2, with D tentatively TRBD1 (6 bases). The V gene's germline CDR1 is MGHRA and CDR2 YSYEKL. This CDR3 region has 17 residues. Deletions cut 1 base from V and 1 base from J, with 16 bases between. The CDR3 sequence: CASSQVGRTEINYGYTF. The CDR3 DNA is TGCGCCAGCAGCCAAGTAGGGCGGACAGAGATTAACTATGGCTACACCTTC.

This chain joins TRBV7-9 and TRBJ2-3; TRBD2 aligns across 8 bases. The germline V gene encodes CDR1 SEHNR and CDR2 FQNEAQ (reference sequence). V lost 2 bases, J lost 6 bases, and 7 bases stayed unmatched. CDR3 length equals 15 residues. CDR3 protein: CASSLHGRAGDTQYF. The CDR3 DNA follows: TGTGCCAGCAGCTTACACGGGAGGGCCGGGGATACGCAGTATTTT.

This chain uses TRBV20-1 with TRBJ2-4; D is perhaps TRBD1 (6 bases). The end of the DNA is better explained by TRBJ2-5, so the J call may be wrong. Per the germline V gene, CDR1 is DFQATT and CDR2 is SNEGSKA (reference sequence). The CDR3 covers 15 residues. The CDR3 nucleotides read TGCAGTGCTAGAAATGAGGCCAGGGGAGTGGAGACCCAGTACTTC. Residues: CSARNEARGVETQYF.

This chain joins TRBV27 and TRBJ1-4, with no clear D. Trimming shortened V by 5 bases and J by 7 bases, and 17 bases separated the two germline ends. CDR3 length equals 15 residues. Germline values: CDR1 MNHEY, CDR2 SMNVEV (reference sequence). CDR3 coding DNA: TGTGCCAGCAGTAACAGACGGAACCCCCTTGAAAAACTGTTTTTT. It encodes CASSNRRNPLEKLFF.

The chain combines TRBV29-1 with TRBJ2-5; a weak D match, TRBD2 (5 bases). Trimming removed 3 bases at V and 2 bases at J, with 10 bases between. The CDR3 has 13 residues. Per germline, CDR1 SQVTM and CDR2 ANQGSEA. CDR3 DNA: TGCAGCGTTGAGGTGGACTTACAAGAGACCCAGTACTTC. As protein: CSVEVDLQETQYF.

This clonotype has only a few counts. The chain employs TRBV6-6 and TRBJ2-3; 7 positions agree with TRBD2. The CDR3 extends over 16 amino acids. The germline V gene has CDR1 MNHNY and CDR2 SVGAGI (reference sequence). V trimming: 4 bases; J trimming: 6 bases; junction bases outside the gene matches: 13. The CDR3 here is CASSSLAPVAGDTQYF. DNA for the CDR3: TGTGCCAGCAGTTCACTAGCGCCCGTCGCGGGTGATACGCAGTATTTT.

The CDR3 DNA reads TGTGCCAGCAGCGCGTCAAGAAACTCGCTATCTGAGACCCAGTACTTC. It encodes CASSASRNSLSETQYF. The V and J genes are TRBV9 and TRBJ2-4; D remains unclear. The end of the DNA is better explained by TRBJ2-5, so the J call may be wrong. Looked up from germline, CDR1 is SGDLS and CDR2 is YYNGEE. The CDR3 spans 16 residues.

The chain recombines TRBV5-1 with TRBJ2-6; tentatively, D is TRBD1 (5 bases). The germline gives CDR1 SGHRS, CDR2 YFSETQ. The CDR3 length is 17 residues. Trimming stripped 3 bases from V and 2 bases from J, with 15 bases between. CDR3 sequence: CASSSRGMLTGANVLTF. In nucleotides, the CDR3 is TGCGCCAGCAGCTCTAGGGGCATGCTAACTGGGGCCAACGTCCTGACTTTC.

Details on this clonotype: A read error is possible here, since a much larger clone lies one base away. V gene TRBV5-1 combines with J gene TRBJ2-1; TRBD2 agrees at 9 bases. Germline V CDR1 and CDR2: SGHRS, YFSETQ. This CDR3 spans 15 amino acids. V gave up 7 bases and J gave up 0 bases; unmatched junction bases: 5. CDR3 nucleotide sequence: TGCGCCAGCGGCAAGCGGGGGGACTCCTACAATGAGCAGTTCTTC. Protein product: CASGKRGDSYNEQFF.

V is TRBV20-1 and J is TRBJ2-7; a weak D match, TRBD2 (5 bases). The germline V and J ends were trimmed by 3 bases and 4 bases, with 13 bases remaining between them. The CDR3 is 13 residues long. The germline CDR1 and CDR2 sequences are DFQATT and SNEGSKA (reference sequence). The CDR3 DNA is TGCAGTGCTAGTGCGGCGGGCTTGTACGAGCAGTACTTC. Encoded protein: CSASAAGLYEQYF.

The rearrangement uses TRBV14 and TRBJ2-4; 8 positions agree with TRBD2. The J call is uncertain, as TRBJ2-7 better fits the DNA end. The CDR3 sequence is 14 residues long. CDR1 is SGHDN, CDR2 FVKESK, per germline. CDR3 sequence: CASSSPAGAYEQYF. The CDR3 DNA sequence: TGTGCCAGCAGTTCCCCAGCGGGAGCTTACGAGCAGTACTTC.

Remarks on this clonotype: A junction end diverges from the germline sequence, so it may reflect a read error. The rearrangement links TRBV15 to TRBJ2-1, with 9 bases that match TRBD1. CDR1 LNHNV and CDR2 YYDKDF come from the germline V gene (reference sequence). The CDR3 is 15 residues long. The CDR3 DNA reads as TGTGCCACCAGCAGGGACAGGGGTACGGTCAATGAGCAGTTCTTT. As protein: CATSRDRGTVNEQFF. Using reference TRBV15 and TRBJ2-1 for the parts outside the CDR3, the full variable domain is DAMVIQNPRYQVTQFGKPVTLSCSQTLNHNVMYWYQQKSSQAPKLLFHYYDKDFNNEADTPDNFQSRRPNTSFCFLDIRSPGLGDTAMYLCATSRDRGTVNEQFFGPGTRLTVL.

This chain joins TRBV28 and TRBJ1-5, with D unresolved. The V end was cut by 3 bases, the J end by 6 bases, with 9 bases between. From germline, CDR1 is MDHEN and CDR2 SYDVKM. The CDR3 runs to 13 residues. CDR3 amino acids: CASSFQVGQPQHF. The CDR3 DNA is TGTGCCAGCAGTTTCCAAGTGGGTCAGCCCCAGCATTTT.

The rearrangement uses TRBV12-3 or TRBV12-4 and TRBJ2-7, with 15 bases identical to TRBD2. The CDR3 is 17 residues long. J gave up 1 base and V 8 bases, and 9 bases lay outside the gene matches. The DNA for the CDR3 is TGTGCCAGCGGTCCGGGGACTAGCGGGAGGACTTCCTACGAGCAGTACTTC. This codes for CASGPGTSGRTSYEQYF.

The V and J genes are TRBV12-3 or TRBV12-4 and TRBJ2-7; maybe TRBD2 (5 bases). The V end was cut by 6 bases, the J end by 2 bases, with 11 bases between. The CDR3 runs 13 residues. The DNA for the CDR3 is TGTGCCAGCAGCGGCGGGCAGACCTACGAGCAGTACTTC. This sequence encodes CASSGGQTYEQYF.

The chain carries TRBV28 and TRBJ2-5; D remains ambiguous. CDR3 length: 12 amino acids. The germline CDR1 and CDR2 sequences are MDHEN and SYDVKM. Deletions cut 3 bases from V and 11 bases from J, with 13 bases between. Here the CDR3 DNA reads TGTGCCAGCAGTTTTTGGGAAAATGAGCAGTACTTC. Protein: CASSFWENEQYF.

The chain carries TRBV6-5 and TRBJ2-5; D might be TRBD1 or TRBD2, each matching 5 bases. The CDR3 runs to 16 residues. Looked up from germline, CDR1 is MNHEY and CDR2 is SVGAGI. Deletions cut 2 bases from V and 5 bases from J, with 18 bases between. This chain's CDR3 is CASSYEMVGVGETQYF. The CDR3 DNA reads TGTGCCAGCAGTTACGAGATGGTGGGGGTGGGGGAGACCCAGTACTTC.

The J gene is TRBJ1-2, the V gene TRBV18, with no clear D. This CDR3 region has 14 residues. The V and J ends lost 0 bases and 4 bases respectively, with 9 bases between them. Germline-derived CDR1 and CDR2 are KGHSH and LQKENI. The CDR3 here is CASSPPANRYGYTF. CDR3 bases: TGTGCCAGCTCACCACCGGCGAATCGCTATGGCTACACCTTC.

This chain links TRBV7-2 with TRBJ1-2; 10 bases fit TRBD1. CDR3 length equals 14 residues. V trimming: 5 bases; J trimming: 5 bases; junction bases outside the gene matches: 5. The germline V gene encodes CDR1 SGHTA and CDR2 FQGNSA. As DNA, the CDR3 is TGTGCCAGCAGCCCGACAGGGGGCCGATATGGCTACACCTTC. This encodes CASSPTGGRYGYTF.

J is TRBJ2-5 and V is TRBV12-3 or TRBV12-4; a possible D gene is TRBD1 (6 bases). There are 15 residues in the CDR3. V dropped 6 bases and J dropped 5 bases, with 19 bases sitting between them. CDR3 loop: CASSLGHQGIETQYF. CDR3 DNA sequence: TGTGCCAGCAGCCTCGGACACCAGGGGATCGAGACCCAGTACTTC.

The CDR3 DNA sequence: TGTGCCTGGGGGGACAGGCCTAACACTGAAGCTTTCTTT. Translating gives CAWGDRPNTEAFF. The rearrangement links TRBV30 to TRBJ1-1, with 8 nucleotides matching TRBD1. The CDR3 length is 13 residues. With 5 bases clipped from V and 2 bases from J, the junction kept 4 bases outside the gene matches. The V gene's germline CDR1 is GTSNPN and CDR2 SVGIG (reference sequence).

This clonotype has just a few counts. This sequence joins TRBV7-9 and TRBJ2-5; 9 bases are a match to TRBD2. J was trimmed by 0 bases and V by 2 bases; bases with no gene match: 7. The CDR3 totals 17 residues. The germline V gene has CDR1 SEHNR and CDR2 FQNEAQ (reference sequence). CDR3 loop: CASSLPPGTSYQETQYF. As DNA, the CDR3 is TGTGCCAGCAGCTTACCACCCGGGACTAGCTACCAAGAGACCCAGTACTTC.

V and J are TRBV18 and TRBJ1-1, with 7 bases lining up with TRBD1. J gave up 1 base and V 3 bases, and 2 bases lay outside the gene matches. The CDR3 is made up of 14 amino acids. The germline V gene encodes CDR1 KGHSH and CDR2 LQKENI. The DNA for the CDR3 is TGTGCCAGCTCACCTGGACAGGAGAACACTGAAGCTTTCTTT. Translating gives CASSPGQENTEAFF. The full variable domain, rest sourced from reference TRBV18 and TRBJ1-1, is NAGVMQNPRHLVRRRGQEARLRCSPMKGHSHVYWYRQLPEEGLKFMVYLQKENIIDESGMPKERFSAEFPKEGPSILRIQQVVRGDSAAYFCASSPGQENTEAFFGQGTRLTVV.

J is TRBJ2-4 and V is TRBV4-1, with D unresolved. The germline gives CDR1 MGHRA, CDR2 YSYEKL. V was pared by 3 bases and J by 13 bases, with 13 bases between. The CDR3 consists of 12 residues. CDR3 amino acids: CASSHLGGEQYF. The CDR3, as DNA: TGCGCCAGCAGCCATTTGGGCGGTGAGCAGTACTTC.